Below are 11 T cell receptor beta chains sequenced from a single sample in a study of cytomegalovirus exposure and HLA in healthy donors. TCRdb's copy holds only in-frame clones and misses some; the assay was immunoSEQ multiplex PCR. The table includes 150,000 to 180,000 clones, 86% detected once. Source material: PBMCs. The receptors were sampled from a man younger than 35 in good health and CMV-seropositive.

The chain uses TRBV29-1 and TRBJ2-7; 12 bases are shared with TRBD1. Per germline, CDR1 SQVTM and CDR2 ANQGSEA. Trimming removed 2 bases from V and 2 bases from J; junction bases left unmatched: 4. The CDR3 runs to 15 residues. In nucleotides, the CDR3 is TGCAGCGTTGAAAGGGGGACAGGGGGCACCTACGAGCAGTACTTC. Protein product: CSVERGTGGTYEQYF.

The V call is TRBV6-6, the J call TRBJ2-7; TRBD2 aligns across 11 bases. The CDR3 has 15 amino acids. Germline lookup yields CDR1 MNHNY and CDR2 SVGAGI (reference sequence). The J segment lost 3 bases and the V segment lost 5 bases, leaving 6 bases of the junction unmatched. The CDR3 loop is CASSNRLAGLYEQYF. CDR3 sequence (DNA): TGTGCCAGCAGTAACCGACTAGCGGGACTCTACGAGCAGTACTTC.

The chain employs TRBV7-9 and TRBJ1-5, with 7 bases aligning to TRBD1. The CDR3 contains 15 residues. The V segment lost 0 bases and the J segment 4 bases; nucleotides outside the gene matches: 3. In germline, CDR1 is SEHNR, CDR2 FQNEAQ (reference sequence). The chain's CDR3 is CASSLAGGFNQPQHF. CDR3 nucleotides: TGTGCCAGCAGCTTAGCAGGGGGCTTTAATCAGCCCCAGCATTTT. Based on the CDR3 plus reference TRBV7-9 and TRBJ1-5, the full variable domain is DTGVSQNPRHKITKRGQNVTFRCDPISEHNRLYWYRQTLGQGPEFLTYFQNEAQLEKSRLLSDRFSAERPKGSFSTLEIQRTEQGDSAMYLCASSLAGGFNQPQHFGDGTRLSIL.

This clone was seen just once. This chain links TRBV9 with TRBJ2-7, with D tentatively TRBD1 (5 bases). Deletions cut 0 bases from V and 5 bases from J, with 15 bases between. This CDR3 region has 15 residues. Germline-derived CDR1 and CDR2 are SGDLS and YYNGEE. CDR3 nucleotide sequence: TGTGCCAGCAGCGTAGGGGGCCTGGGCCACCACGAGCAGTACTTC. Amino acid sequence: CASSVGGLGHHEQYF. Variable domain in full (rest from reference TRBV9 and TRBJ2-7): DSGVTQTPKHLITATGQRVTLRCSPRSGDLSVYWYQQSLDQGLQFLIQYYNGEERAKGNILERFSAQQFPDLHSELNLSSLELGDSALYFCASSVGGLGHHEQYFGPGTRLTVT.

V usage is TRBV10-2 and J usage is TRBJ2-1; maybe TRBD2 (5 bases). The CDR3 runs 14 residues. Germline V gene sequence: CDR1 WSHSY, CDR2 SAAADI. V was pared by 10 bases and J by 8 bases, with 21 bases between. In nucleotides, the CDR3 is TGCGCCACTGCGGCTTCGGGATCGGTCTATGAGCAGTTCTTC. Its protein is CATAASGSVYEQFF.

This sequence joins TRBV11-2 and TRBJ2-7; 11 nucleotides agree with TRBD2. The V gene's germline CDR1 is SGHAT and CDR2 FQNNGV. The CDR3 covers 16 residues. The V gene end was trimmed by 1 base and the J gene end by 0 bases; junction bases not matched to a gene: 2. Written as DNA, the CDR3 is TGTGCCAGCAGCTTAGTCGGGACTAGCGGCTCCTACGAGCAGTACTTC. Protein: CASSLVGTSGSYEQYF.

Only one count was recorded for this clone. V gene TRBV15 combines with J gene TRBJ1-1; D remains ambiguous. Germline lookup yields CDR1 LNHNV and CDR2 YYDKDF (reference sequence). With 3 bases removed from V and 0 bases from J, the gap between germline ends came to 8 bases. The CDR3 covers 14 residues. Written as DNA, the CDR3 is TGTGCCACCAGCAGGGGCTCAATGAACACTGAAGCTTTCTTT. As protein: CATSRGSMNTEAFF.

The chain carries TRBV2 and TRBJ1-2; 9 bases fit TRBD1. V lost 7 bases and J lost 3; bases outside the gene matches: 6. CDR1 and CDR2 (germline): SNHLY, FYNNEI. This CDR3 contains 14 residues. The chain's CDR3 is CASIGTGTDYGYTF. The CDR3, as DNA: TGTGCCAGCATCGGGACAGGGACGGACTATGGCTACACCTTC.

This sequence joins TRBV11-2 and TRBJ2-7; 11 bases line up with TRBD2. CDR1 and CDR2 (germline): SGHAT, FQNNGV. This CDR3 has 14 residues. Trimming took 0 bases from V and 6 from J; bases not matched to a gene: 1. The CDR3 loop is CASSLDLAGGEQYF. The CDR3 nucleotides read TGTGCCAGCAGCTTAGACCTAGCGGGAGGCGAGCAGTACTTC.

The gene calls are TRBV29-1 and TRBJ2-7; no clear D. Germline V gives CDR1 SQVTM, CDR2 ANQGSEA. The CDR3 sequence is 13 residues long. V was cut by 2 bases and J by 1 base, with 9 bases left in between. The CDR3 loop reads CSVELPTSYEQYF. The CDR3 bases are TGCAGCGTTGAACTACCGACTTCCTACGAGCAGTACTTC.

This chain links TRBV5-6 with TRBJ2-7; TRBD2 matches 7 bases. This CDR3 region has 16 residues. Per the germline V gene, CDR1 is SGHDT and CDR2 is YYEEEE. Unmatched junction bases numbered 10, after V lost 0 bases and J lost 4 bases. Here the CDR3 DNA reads TGTGCCAGCAGCTTGGCCGGGCGGGAGAGTGTGTACGAGCAGTACTTC. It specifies CASSLAGRESVYEQYF.